This T cell receptor beta chain appears in the sequencing data of a study of blood T cell repertoires in COVID-19 (TCRdb year 2020). For the wider study: Samples covering the acute and convalescent phases of COVID-19 were provided by collaborators in the United States, Italy and Spain. The prospective study material was composed of cDNA or gDNA derived from T cells, B-cell-depleted T cells, or PBMCs. Subjects who had been exposed to COVID-19, were actively infected with it, or had recovered from it provided the deeply sampled blood TCRbeta repertoires that made up the dataset. The repertoires were released in a freely available public database intended as a resource for research on the immune response to SARS-CoV-2. The samples were drawn from the first 160 participants of the ongoing ImmuneRACE study and from under 1,500 subjects provided by 6 global collaborators. A de-identified subject ID, COVID-19 status, age in years and sex were almost always included in the sample metadata. Where HLA class I and class II types were available, the types were taken from metadata supplied by the sample provider, not from assay-based typing.

Beyond this particular receptor, the publication reports: The quantity of clinical and demographic metadata differed by source and by participant and was supplied without curation.

TCRbeta CDR3 regions were amplified from genomic DNA using the immunoSEQ Assay, a bias-controlled multiplex PCR. As for the authors' bioinformatics: The number of nucleated cells in each sample was estimated by amplification of reference gene primers within the assay. Sequence reads were collapsed and filtered to measure the absolute abundance of every unique TCRbeta CDR3 rearrangement. For each sample, productive Simpson clonality was calculated as the square root of Simpson's diversity index over productive rearrangements. TCRdb took over this immuneACCESS table, retaining in-frame rearrangements with V and J assigned. Such tables are incomplete; in checked studies, under half of the missing clones stem from an unresolved V gene, and the remainder is unexplained. Clonal size and the V and J genes are those of that table, whereas D and trimming came from the DNA. The sample profile shows 150,000 or so clones; around 87% of them were found once. In total, the top ten clones hold roughly 4% of the sample.

Note on this clone: Its antigen is not yet known. Base qualities are not recorded, but no much larger clone differs from it by a single base.

From the germline V gene, CDR1 is MDHEN and CDR2 is SYDVKM. The cysteine opens and the phenylalanine closes a CDR3 of 12 amino acids. The DNA shown is the 36-base CDR3, in frame from base 1. A distance of 14 bases separates the germline ends of V and J, which lose 11 bases and 4 bases respectively. Enrolling through a virtual design, the prospective study's participants ranged in age from roughly 18 to 100 years and lived across roughly 24 United States geographic areas. Cohort assignment in the prospective study relied on participant-reported clinical history from a screening survey and a study questionnaire. Exposed participants had been in contact with someone with a PCR-confirmed or clinician-diagnosed COVID-19 case within 2 weeks of study entry. Mobile phlebotomists in the prospective study collected whole blood, serum and a nasopharyngeal or oropharyngeal swab from every participant. Additional blood draws and questionnaires over an approximately 2-month period could optionally be provided by prospective study participants. Prospective study blood samples were shipped either frozen or at room temperature before DNA extraction.

Source material: PBMCs or T cells enriched from blood (not recorded which). Recombination linked TRBV28 to TRBJ1-1, with no reliable assignment of the D segment. This clonotype was obtained from a woman between 35 and 50 years old who had been exposed to COVID-19. The nucleotides read TGTGCCGTCCGAGAGGGATCCACTGAAGCTTTCTTT. It codes for CAVREGSTEAFF.